The source of this TCR beta chain is a study of blood T cell repertoires in COVID-19. The CDR3 has 13 amino acids. V lost 7 bases and J lost 6; bases outside the gene matches: 6. Per germline, CDR1 MNHNY and CDR2 SVGAGI (reference sequence). The table came from immunoSEQ multiplex PCR; TCRdb's copy has only in-frame clones and leaves some out. The sample includes 120,000 to 150,000 clones, approximately 86% seen only once; the top ten take less than 2%. The source material was peripheral blood. The chain links TRBV6-6 to TRBJ2-1; 7 bases agree with TRBD2. This sequence originates from a woman aged 55 to 70 with acute or convalescent COVID-19. CDR3 amino acids: CASTSAGRNEQFF. In DNA, the CDR3 is TGTGCCAGCACCTCAGCGGGACGCAATGAGCAGTTCTTC.